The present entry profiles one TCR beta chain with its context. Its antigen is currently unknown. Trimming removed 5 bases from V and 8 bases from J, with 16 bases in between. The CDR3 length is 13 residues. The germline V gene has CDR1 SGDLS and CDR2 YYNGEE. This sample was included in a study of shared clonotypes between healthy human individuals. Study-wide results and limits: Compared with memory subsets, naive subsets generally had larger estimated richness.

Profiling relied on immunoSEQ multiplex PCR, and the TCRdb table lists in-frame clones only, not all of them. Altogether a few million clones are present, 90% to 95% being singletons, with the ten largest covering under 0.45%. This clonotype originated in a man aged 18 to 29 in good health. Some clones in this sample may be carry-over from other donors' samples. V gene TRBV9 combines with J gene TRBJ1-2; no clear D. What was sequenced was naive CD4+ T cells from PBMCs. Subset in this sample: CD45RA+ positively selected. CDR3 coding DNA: TGTGCCAGCAGTGCAGGCATCTTGGAGGGCTACACCTTC. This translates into CASSAGILEGYTF.